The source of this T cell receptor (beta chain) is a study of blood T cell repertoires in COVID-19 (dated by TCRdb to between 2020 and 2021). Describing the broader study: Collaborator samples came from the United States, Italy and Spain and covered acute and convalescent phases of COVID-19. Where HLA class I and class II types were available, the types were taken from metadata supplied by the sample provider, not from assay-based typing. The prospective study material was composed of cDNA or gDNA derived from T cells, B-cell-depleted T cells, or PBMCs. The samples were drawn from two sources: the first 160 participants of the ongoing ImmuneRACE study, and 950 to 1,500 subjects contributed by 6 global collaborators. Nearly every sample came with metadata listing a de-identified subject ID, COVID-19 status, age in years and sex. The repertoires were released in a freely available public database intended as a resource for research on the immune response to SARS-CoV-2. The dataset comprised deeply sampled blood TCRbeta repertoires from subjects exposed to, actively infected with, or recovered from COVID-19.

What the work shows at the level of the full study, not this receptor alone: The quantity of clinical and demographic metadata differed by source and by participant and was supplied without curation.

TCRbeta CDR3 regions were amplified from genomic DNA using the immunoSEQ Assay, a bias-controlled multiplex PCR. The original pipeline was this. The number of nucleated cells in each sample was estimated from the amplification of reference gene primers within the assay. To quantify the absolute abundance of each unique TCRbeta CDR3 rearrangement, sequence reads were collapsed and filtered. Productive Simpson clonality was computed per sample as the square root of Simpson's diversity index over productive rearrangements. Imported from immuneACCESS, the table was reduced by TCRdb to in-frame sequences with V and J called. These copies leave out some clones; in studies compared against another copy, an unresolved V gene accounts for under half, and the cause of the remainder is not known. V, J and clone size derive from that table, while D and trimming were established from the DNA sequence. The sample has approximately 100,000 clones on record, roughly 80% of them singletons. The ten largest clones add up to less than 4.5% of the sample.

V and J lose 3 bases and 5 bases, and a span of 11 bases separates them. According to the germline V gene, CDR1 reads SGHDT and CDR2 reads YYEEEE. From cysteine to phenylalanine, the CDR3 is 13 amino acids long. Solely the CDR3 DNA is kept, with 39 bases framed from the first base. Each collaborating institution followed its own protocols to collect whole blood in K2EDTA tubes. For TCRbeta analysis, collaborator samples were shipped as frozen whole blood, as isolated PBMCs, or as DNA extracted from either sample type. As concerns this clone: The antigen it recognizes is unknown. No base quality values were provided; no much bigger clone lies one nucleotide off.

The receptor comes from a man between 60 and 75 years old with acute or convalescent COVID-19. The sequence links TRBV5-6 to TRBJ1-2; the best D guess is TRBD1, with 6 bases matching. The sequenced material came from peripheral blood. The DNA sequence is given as TGTGCCAGCAGCTCCGGACAGCCTTATGGCTACACCTTC. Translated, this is CASSSGQPYGYTF.